The 29 T cell receptor beta chains below all came from one sample that was sequenced in a study of read filtering for tumor transcriptome and immune sequencing. This library used around 0.4 ug RNA and molecular barcoded adaptors spanning alpha/delta and beta/gamma chains. A single record per CDR3 protein comes from TCRdb applying MiXCR to the reads. The data show 100,000 to 150,000 distinct CDR3 sequences, approximately 12% seen once. Sequenced: a population of CD138-negative cells sorted from bone marrow. The receptors derive from a donor aged 40 or older with multiple myeloma.

The sample holds a few counts of this clonotype. With a much larger clone just one base away, this may be a read error. The V gene is TRBV29-1, the J gene TRBJ2-3; D is possibly TRBD2 (7 bases). CDR1 and CDR2 (germline): SQVTM, ANQGSEA. V was clipped by 4 bases and J by 6 bases, with 14 bases between them. The length of the CDR3 is 13 residues. CDR3 protein: CSVGEGVRDTQYF. CDR3 nucleotide sequence: TGCAGCGTTGGGGAGGGGGTAAGGGATACGCAGTATTTT.

This clonotype was found a few times. The V gene is TRBV7-9, the J gene TRBJ2-2; 9 nucleotides agree with TRBD1. The CDR3 has 16 amino acids. Trimming removed 4 bases from V and 11 bases from J; junction bases left unmatched: 14. CDR1 is SEHNR, CDR2 FQNEAQ, per germline (reference sequence). For the CDR3, the DNA is TGTGCCAGCAGCTCCCCCTGGACAGGGGAAACTGCAGAGCTGTTTTTT. Protein: CASSSPWTGETAELFF.

Regarding this clonotype: A much larger clone lies a single base off, so this may be a read error. The missing conserved phenylalanine or tryptophan at the end of this CDR3 makes a read error likely. V and J are TRBV29-1 and TRBJ2-2; D remains unclear. CDR1 and CDR2 (germline): SQVTM, ANQGSEA. The length of the CDR3 is 15 residues. The ends were cut back, 1 base at V and 0 bases at J, with 9 bases in the middle. CDR3 in amino acids: CSVEAAQTNTGELFS. The DNA of the CDR3 is TGCAGCGTTGAAGCTGCGCAGACGAACACCGGGGAGCTGTTTTCT.

This clonotype was detected ten times or more. The CDR3 coding sequence is TGCAGCGTTGAGGGGTCGGCGGCCACTGAAGCTTTCTTT. The encoded protein is CSVEGSAATEAFF. The V call is TRBV29-1, the J call TRBJ1-1; D is ambiguous. V dropped 3 bases and J dropped 4 bases, with 12 bases sitting between them. The CDR3 loop spans 13 amino acids. CDR1 is SQVTM and CDR2 is ANQGSEA in the germline V gene. Variable domain in full (rest from reference TRBV29-1 and TRBJ1-1): SAVISQKPSRDICQRGTSLTIQCQVDSQVTMMFWYRQQPGQSLTLIATANQGSEATYESGFVIDKFPISRPNLTFSTLTVSNMSPEDSSIYLCSVEGSAATEAFFGQGTRLTVV.

This rearrangement joins TRBV12-3 or TRBV12-4 to TRBJ2-4, with 9 nucleotides matching TRBD2. V lost 6 bases and J lost 6; bases outside the gene matches: 12. CDR3 length: 16 amino acids. The CDR3 here is CASSPLAGAVRNIQYF. CDR3 sequence (DNA): TGTGCCAGCAGCCCATTAGCGGGGGCGGTAAGAAACATTCAGTACTTC.

This clonotype was recorded at least ten times. The rearrangement joins TRBV11-2 to TRBJ2-5; TRBD1 is a possible D gene (7 bases). Trimming left V 1 base short and J 2 bases short, with 20 bases between. Germline lookup yields CDR1 SGHAT and CDR2 FQNNGV. This CDR3 comprises 18 residues. DNA of the CDR3: TGTGCCAGCAGCTTAGGACAGGGCGGGATTGATGGACAAGAGACCCAGTACTTC. Translation: CASSLGQGGIDGQETQYF.

This clonotype was picked up a small number of times. A single base separates this from a much larger clone, so it may be a read error. The CDR3 nucleotides are TGCGCCAGCAGCTTGGCCCGGGGTGGGGATGAAGAACTGTTTTTT. This encodes CASSLARGGDEELFF. The chain couples TRBV5-1 to TRBJ1-4, with D uncertain. Germline assignment: CDR1 SGHRS and CDR2 YFSETQ. The CDR3 runs to 15 residues.

This clonotype has ten or more counts. The J gene is TRBJ2-3, the V gene TRBV7-2; D might be TRBD2 (5 bases). CDR3 length: 16 amino acids. Germline-derived CDR1 and CDR2 are SGHTA and FQGNSA. V lost 1 base to trimming and J lost 2 bases, with 13 bases between them. The CDR3 region is CASSLDAPGNTDTQYF. The CDR3 DNA is TGTGCCAGCAGCTTAGATGCCCCGGGAAACACAGATACGCAGTATTTT.

A remark on this clonotype: This may arise from a read error, as a much more abundant clone is one base away. This chain uses TRBV6-5 with TRBJ2-2; 8 nucleotides match TRBD2. Per the germline V gene, CDR1 is MNHEY and CDR2 is SVGAGI. This CDR3 contains 14 residues. Germline trimming cut 4 bases from V and 4 bases from J; bases unmatched to any gene: 2. The CDR3 DNA is TGTGCCAGCAGTTGCGGGGGGTCCACCGGGGAGCTGTTTTTT. Its translation is CASSCGGSTGELFF.

Many counts were recorded for this clonotype. The chain has TRBV11-1 and TRBJ2-7; tentative D call: TRBD2 (7 bases). Germline V CDR1 and CDR2: SGHAT, FQDESV (reference sequence). Trimming left V 5 bases short and J 6 bases short, with 14 bases between. This CDR3 contains 13 residues. The CDR3 protein is CASSLTGGGEQYF. CDR3 sequence (DNA): TGTGCCAGCAGCCTCACGGGGGGCGGCGAGCAGTACTTC.

This clonotype was seen repeatedly, ten times or more. The chain joins TRBV5-1 to TRBJ2-1; 8 nucleotides agree with TRBD2. Per the germline V gene, CDR1 is SGHRS and CDR2 is YFSETQ. This CDR3 is built from 15 residues. V lost 1 base, J lost 8 bases, and 8 bases stayed unmatched. The CDR3 sequence: CASSLSSGEGDEQFF. In nucleotides, the CDR3 is TGCGCCAGCAGCTTGAGTAGCGGGGAAGGCGATGAGCAGTTCTTC. Full variable domain (missing parts from reference TRBV5-1 and TRBJ2-1): KAGVTQTPRYLIKTRGQQVTLSCSPISGHRSVSWYQQTPGQGLQFLFEYFSETQRNKGNFPGRFSGRQFSNSRSEMNVSTLELGDSALYLCASSLSSGEGDEQFFGPGTRLTVL.

In this sample, this clonotype turned up many times. This chain uses TRBV20-1 with TRBJ1-4; TRBD1 is a possible D gene (6 bases). Germline V gene sequence: CDR1 DFQATT, CDR2 SNEGSKA (reference sequence). The CDR3 sequence is 15 residues long. V lost 0 bases to trimming and J lost 6 bases, with 14 bases between them. CDR3 region: CSARDLGGGDEKLFF. The CDR3 coding sequence is TGCAGTGCTAGAGATCTTGGGGGCGGTGATGAAAAACTGTTTTTT.

In this sample, this clonotype turned up a few times. This chain joins TRBV5-4 and TRBJ2-1, with D unclear. Per germline, CDR1 SGHNT and CDR2 YYREEE (reference sequence). The V gene lost 1 base and the J gene lost 0 bases, with 20 bases spanning the gap. CDR3 length equals 19 residues. The DNA for the CDR3 is TGTGCCAGCAGCTTGAAGGTTAGTGTGACTCCGAGCTCCTACAATGAGCAGTTCTTC. Translating it yields CASSLKVSVTPSSYNEQFF.

The chain is built from TRBV9 and TRBJ2-1; 9 bases are shared with TRBD2. The V gene end was trimmed by 3 bases and the J gene end by 4 bases; junction bases not matched to a gene: 5. Germline V lookup: CDR1 SGDLS, CDR2 YYNGEE. The CDR3 has 15 amino acids. CDR3: CASSAPAGGYNEQFF. Here the CDR3 DNA reads TGTGCCAGCAGCGCCCCAGCGGGGGGTTACAATGAGCAGTTCTTC.

This clonotype was counted between two and nine times. CDR3 residues: CASTGGYGYTF. The CDR3, as DNA: TGTGCCAGCACCGGGGGCTATGGCTACACCTTC. The rearrangement joins TRBV6-5 to TRBJ1-2, with D maybe TRBD1 (5 bases). This CDR3 region has 11 residues. V shed 7 bases and J shed 4 bases, with 7 bases lying between them. Per the germline V gene, CDR1 is MNHEY and CDR2 is SVGAGI.

This clonotype came up a few times. This clone may be a read error of a much larger clone one base away. The chain couples TRBV5-1 to TRBJ1-4, with D possibly TRBD1 on 6 matching bases. Germline V gene data show CDR1 as SGHRS and CDR2 as YFSETQ. The CDR3 has 15 residues. CDR3 sequence: CASSETGRKGEKLLF. In DNA form, the CDR3 reads TGCGCCAGCAGCGAGACAGGCCGGAAGGGGGAAAAACTGCTTTTT.

Of note for this clonotype: A much larger clone is a single base away; this may be a read error. The chain is built from TRBV27 and TRBJ2-7, with 8 positions matching TRBD2. CDR1 and CDR2 (germline): MNHEY, SMNVEV (reference sequence). Germline trimming cut 6 bases from V and 2 bases from J; bases unmatched to any gene: 9. The CDR3 has 15 amino acids. This CDR3 reads CASRKEAGGTYEQYF. CDR3 DNA: TGTGCCAGCAGGAAAGAGGCGGGGGGCACCTACGAGCAGTACTTC.

The chain employs TRBV20-1 and TRBJ2-7, with no clear D. Between the trimmed V and J ends, which lost 1 base and 2 bases, there was a span of 9 bases. Germline values: CDR1 DFQATT, CDR2 SNEGSKA (reference sequence). There are 13 residues in the CDR3. The CDR3 sequence: CSARGTVTYEQYF. Here the CDR3 DNA reads TGCAGTGCTAGAGGGACGGTGACCTACGAGCAGTACTTC.

This clonotype has at least ten counts. The CDR3 DNA reads as TGCAGCGTCGTACCGGGACAGACCTCCTACAATGAGCAGTTCTTC. Encoded protein: CSVVPGQTSYNEQFF. The V gene is TRBV29-1, the J gene TRBJ2-1, with 7 bases that match TRBD1. Germline CDR1 SQVTM, CDR2 ANQGSEA. Trimming at V came to 6 bases and at J to 0 bases, leaving 8 bases not matched to a gene. CDR3 size: 15 residues.

Comment on this clonotype: This may be a read error: a much more frequent sequence differs by one nucleotide. The CDR3 region is CASSQDFRGDQPQHF. CDR3 bases: TGTGCCAGCAGCCAAGATTTCCGCGGCGATCAGCCCCAGCATTTT. The V gene is TRBV3-1, the J gene TRBJ1-5, with unresolved D. Germline loops: CDR1 LGHDT, CDR2 YNNKEL (reference sequence). Trimming cost V 0 bases and J 5 bases, with 11 bases left between them. The CDR3 is made up of 15 amino acids.

Many counts were recorded for this clonotype. The chain combines TRBV7-2 with TRBJ2-7; D is perhaps TRBD1 or TRBD2 (6 bases each). Trimming left V 1 base short and J 0 bases short, with 13 bases between. The CDR3 is 16 amino acids. Germline V CDR1 and CDR2: SGHTA, FQGNSA. The DNA for the CDR3 is TGTGCCAGCAGCTTAGACGGGGGCGGCCACTCCTACGAGCAGTACTTC. The encoded protein is CASSLDGGGHSYEQYF.

This clonotype was recorded at least ten times. This sequence joins TRBV20-1 and TRBJ2-1; TRBD2 aligns across 10 bases. The CDR3 has 15 amino acids. Germline loops: CDR1 DFQATT, CDR2 SNEGSKA (reference sequence). V shed 0 bases, J shed 6 bases, and the junction held 5 bases outside the gene matches. Here the CDR3 DNA reads TGCAGTGCTAGAGATCGACTAGCGGGTAGCAATGAGCAGTTCTTC. Residues: CSARDRLAGSNEQFF.

On this clonotype itself: An end of the junction differs from the germline gene, which may be a read error. The chain combines TRBV4-1 with TRBJ1-6; 10 nucleotides line up with TRBD1. The CDR3 has 16 residues. Germline V gene sequence: CDR1 MGHRA, CDR2 YSYEKL. The chain's CDR3 is CASSQTGGQGNSSLHF. The CDR3 DNA reads TGCGCCAGCAGCCAAACAGGGGGACAGGGGAATTCATCCCTCCACTTT.

This clonotype occurred a few times. This sequence joins TRBV20-1 and TRBJ2-3; 8 bases line up with TRBD2. The CDR3 contains 15 residues. Per the germline V gene, CDR1 is DFQATT and CDR2 is SNEGSKA (reference sequence). V lost 2 bases to trimming and J lost 4 bases; unmatched junction nucleotides: 8. In nucleotides, the CDR3 is TGCAGTGCTAGACAGGGGACCGGGGGGGCAGATACGCAGTATTTT. Its translation: CSARQGTGGADTQYF.

This clonotype was found many times. The chain employs TRBV20-1 and TRBJ2-1; D gene ambiguous. CDR3 length: 17 amino acids. The ends were cut back, 4 bases at V and 6 bases at J, with 25 bases in the middle. Germline-derived CDR1 and CDR2 are DFQATT and SNEGSKA (reference sequence). CDR3 nucleotides: TGCAGTGCTAATACCCCGTTTTTATTGGGTGTCGGCAATGAGCAGTTCTTC. Amino acids: CSANTPFLLGVGNEQFF.

This clonotype was recorded many times. The chain couples TRBV12-3 or TRBV12-4 to TRBJ2-5; weak D call: TRBD1 (6 bases). Deletions cut 5 bases from V and 1 base from J, with 8 bases between. This CDR3 has 13 residues. The DNA of the CDR3 is TGTGCCAGCAGTCAGGGGTTCCAAGAGACCCAGTACTTC. Translated: CASSQGFQETQYF.

Many counts were recorded for this clonotype. This chain links TRBV29-1 with TRBJ2-5; maybe TRBD2 (6 bases). V was shortened by 4 bases and J by 8 bases, with 17 bases between the two germline ends. The CDR3 length is 13 residues. CDR1 SQVTM and CDR2 ANQGSEA come from the germline V gene. CDR3 DNA: TGCAGCGTTGGGGTGACGAGGGGAGGAACCCAGTACTTC. It codes for CSVGVTRGGTQYF.

This clonotype was counted many times. The rearrangement joins TRBV11-2 to TRBJ2-1; 10 nucleotides align to TRBD2. The CDR3 covers 15 residues. Germline CDR1 SGHAT, CDR2 FQNNGV. V was clipped by 3 bases and J by 6 bases; unmatched bases: 5. The CDR3 DNA reads TGTGCCAGCAGCTTGGCTAGCGGGGGAGTCAATGAGCAGTTCTTC. This translates into CASSLASGGVNEQFF. The full variable domain, in which reference TRBV11-2 and TRBJ2-1 provide the parts outside the CDR3, is EAGVAQSPRYKIIEKRQSVAFWCNPISGHATLYWYQQILGQGPKLLIQFQNNGVVDDSQLPKDRFSAERLKGVDSTLKIQPAKLEDSAVYLCASSLASGGVNEQFFGPGTRLTVL.

This clonotype was seen repeatedly, ten times or more. V is TRBV7-9 and J is TRBJ1-5, with a weak D call TRBD1 (5 bases). Trimming took 3 bases from V and 2 from J, leaving 11 bases between them. The germline gives CDR1 SEHNR, CDR2 FQNEAQ (reference sequence). The CDR3 has 15 residues. The CDR3 sequence: CASSFGQGGNQPQHF. The CDR3 bases are TGTGCCAGCAGCTTCGGGCAGGGTGGCAATCAGCCCCAGCATTTT. The full variable domain, completed using reference TRBV7-9 and TRBJ1-5, is DTGVSQNPRHKITKRGQNVTFRCDPISEHNRLYWYRQTLGQGPEFLTYFQNEAQLEKSRLLSDRFSAERPKGSFSTLEIQRTEQGDSAMYLCASSFGQGGNQPQHFGDGTRLSIL.